This TCR beta chain was profiled in a study of T cell repertoires in cytomegalovirus infection. Overall study context: An indication of both CMV infection and matching HLA type came from public TCR beta signatures.

This clonotype has ten or more counts. Its cognate antigen is unknown. TCRdb re-analysed the reads in MiXCR, keeping a single row per CDR3 protein. Of 150,000 to 200,000 distinct CDR3 sequences in the sample, 15% to 20% are singletons; the top ten hold less than 3.5%. General study points: Summed frequency of shared TCR beta families picked out CMV carriers who also had the relevant HLA.

With V trimmed by 2 bases and J by 6 bases, 6 bases remained unmatched. Looked up from germline, CDR1 is MNHNS and CDR2 is SASEGT. CDR3 length: 16 amino acids. This receptor was identified in a human donor in good health (CMV status not recorded). Some clones in this sample may be carry-over from other donors' samples. Material for sequencing was PBMCs. The chain carries TRBV6-1 and TRBJ2-2; TRBD2 matches 10 bases. CDR3 bases: TGTGCCAGCAGTGAAATAGGACTAGCGGCGGCCGGGGAGCTGTTTTTT. Protein sequence: CASSEIGLAAAGELFF.